This is a list of T cell receptor beta chains from one sample in a study of CD8 T cells in Susac syndrome. Using its own MiXCR run on the immunoSEQ multiplex PCR reads, TCRdb lists one record per CDR3 protein. The table records around 110,000 distinct CDR3 sequences, 94% of them present only once. Sequencing was carried out using CD8+ T cells from PBMCs. These receptors were obtained from a human donor with Susac syndrome. CDR3s include the opening cysteine and the closing phenylalanine or tryptophan. The order of the fields is J gene, clone size, D gene, V gene, CDR3 DNA, CDR3 protein. A D gene is named only where the DNA matches it firmly. Only part of the rows carry a size: once, few, many, or a class if the clone is expanded.

TRBJ2-5,-,-,TRBV10-3,TGTGCCATCAGTGAGTTAGGCGCTGAGGCTATGGAGACCCAGTACTTC,CAISELGAEAMETQYF
TRBJ1-5,-,-,TRBV12-3/TRBV12-4,TGTGCCAGCAGTTCTTCCCAGGAGGGGAATCAGCCCCAGCATTTT,CASSSSQEGNQPQHF
TRBJ2-3,-,-,TRBV24-1,TGTGCCACCAGTGAACCGCTAACAGATACGCAGTATTTT,CATSEPLTDTQYF
TRBJ1-1,-,TRBD1,TRBV3-1,TGTGCCAGCAGCCGTATACAGGGGACCCGGGGCACTGAAGCTTTCTTT,CASSRIQGTRGTEAFF
TRBJ1-1,-,-,TRBV27,TGTGCCAGCAGTCTACAACCCTGGACGGTGAACACTGAAGCTTTCTTT,CASSLQPWTVNTEAFF
TRBJ1-5,-,-,TRBV7-8,TGTGCCAGCAGTCCAGCCCCCAGGGAGGATCAGCCCCAGCATTTT,CASSPAPREDQPQHF
TRBJ2-1,-,-,TRBV5-1,TGCGCCAGCAGCTTGGTGGGCGAAGAGCAGTTCTTC,CASSLVGEEQFF
TRBJ2-2,-,-,TRBV20-1,TGCAGTGCCCCCGGGACTTACACCGGGGAGCTGTTTTTT,CSAPGTYTGELFF
TRBJ2-1,-,TRBD1,TRBV4-3,TGCGCCAGCAGCCGGACACAAGGACAGGGGGAGTACAATGAGCAGTTCTTC,CASSRTQGQGEYNEQFF
TRBJ2-7,-,-,TRBV5-1,TGCGCCAGTAGGGTGCTCACTTCTTTTCGCTACGAGCAGTACTTC,CASRVLTSFRYEQYF
TRBJ2-3,-,-,TRBV9,TGTGCCAGCAGCCCGGGGTCTAGCAGTAGCACAGATACGCAGTATTTT,CASSPGSSSSTDTQYF
TRBJ2-2,-,TRBD1,TRBV11-1,TGTGCCAGCAGCTGGGGACAGACCACCGGGGAGCTGTTTTTT,CASSWGQTTGELFF
TRBJ2-1,-,-,TRBV4-3,TGCGCCAGCAGCCAAGATTCAGGGCGCCTTTACAATGAGCAGTTCTTC,CASSQDSGRLYNEQFF
TRBJ1-4,-,-,TRBV4-1,TGCGCCAGCAGCCAGGGGGCAACTAATGAAAAACTGTTTTTT,CASSQGATNEKLFF
TRBJ1-2,-,-,TRBV11-3,TGTGCCAGCAGCTTAGTAGGGGACGACTATGGCTACACCTTC,CASSLVGDDYGYTF
TRBJ2-3,-,TRBD2,TRBV20-1,TGCAGTGCTTCCAGCGGGGGGCCACAGTATTTT,CSASSGGPQYF
TRBJ2-3,once,-,TRBV4-3,TGCGCCAGCAGCCCTACCTTGGCCAGGGAAAGCACAGATACGCAGTATTTT,CASSPTLARESTDTQYF
TRBJ2-5,-,-,TRBV7-6,TGTGCCAGCAGCGTGTCCACAGGAAAAGAGACCCAGTACTTC,CASSVSTGKETQYF
TRBJ1-3,-,TRBD1,TRBV12-5,TGTGCTAGTGGTTTGGGGACAGGGAGGAACACCATATATTTT,CASGLGTGRNTIYF
TRBJ1-1,-,-,TRBV29-1,TGCAGCGCCGCGCTTGAATGGAACACTGAAGCTTTCTTT,CSAALEWNTEAFF
TRBJ2-3,-,-,TRBV30,TGTGCCTGGAAGGGGGGGGGAACAGATACGCAGTATTTT,CAWKGGGTDTQYF
TRBJ2-5,-,-,TRBV6-2/TRBV6-3,TGTGCCAGCAGTTACCCGGACAGCCTCACAAGGGAGACCCAGTACTTC,CASSYPDSLTRETQYF
TRBJ1-6,-,TRBD1,TRBV7-9,TGTGCCAGCAGTTCCGGGACAGTTAATTCACCCCTCCACTTT,CASSSGTVNSPLHF
TRBJ2-5,-,-,TRBV12-5,TGTGCTAGTGGCCCCGGACTACCCCAAGAGACCCAGTACTTC,CASGPGLPQETQYF
TRBJ1-5,-,TRBD1,TRBV5-5,TGTGCCAGCAGCCCGGACACAGGGGATCGCAATCAGCCCCAGCATTTT,CASSPDTGDRNQPQHF
TRBJ2-5,-,-,TRBV7-9,TGTGCCAGCAGCCCTGAGCCCTGGACCCAGTACTTC,CASSPEPWTQYF
TRBJ2-3,-,TRBD1,TRBV7-9,TGTGCCAGCAGCCGCCTGGACAGGTCAGGAGATACGCAGTATTTT,CASSRLDRSGDTQYF
TRBJ1-6,-,TRBD1,TRBV15,TGTGCCACCAGCAGAGATCGACAGGGCCACTCACCCCTCCACTTT,CATSRDRQGHSPLHF
TRBJ2-2,-,TRBD2,TRBV11-2,TGTGCCAGCAGCTTAGCCGGGGGGGCCCCCGGGGAGCTGTTTTTT,CASSLAGGAPGELFF
TRBJ2-1,-,TRBD2,TRBV20-1,TGCAGTGCTAAGGGGACTAGCGGGGACAATGAGCAGTTCTTC,CSAKGTSGDNEQFF
TRBJ2-7,-,-,TRBV9,TGTGCCAGCAGCCTCAGGGTGGCGGACGAGCAGTACTTC,CASSLRVADEQYF
TRBJ2-5,once,-,TRBV4-3,TGCGCCAGCAGCCAAGGGACACTCCAAGAGACCCAGTACTTC,CASSQGTLQETQYF
TRBJ2-3,-,-,TRBV7-8,TGTGCCAGCAGCCAAAAAGGCAGAGCCGGGTGGGCAGATACGCAGTATTTT,CASSQKGRAGWADTQYF
TRBJ2-1,once,TRBD1,TRBV9,TGTGCCAGCAGCGTACCTGGGACAGGGGGTGGCGAACGGGAGCAGTTCTTC,CASSVPGTGGGEREQFF
TRBJ2-3,-,-,TRBV7-9,TGTGCCAGCAGCTCCTTGGGAGAGGGCTCTCTGAGAACAGATACGCAGTATTTT,CASSSLGEGSLRTDTQYF
TRBJ1-5,-,-,TRBV4-1,TGCGCCAGCAGCCAAGTTGCGGGCCAGCCCCAGCATTTT,CASSQVAGQPQHF
TRBJ1-1,-,-,TRBV5-4,TGTGCCAGCAGCCCCAATGGGCCTGTTGCTTTCTTT,CASSPNGPVAFF
TRBJ1-3,-,-,TRBV2,TGTGCCAGCAACCCGGGCCCTGGGAATGGAAACACCATATATTTT,CASNPGPGNGNTIYF
TRBJ2-3,-,-,TRBV6-5,TGTGCCAGCAGTTACACCGGGGGTTCCACAGATACGCAGTATTTT,CASSYTGGSTDTQYF
TRBJ2-1,-,-,TRBV15,TGTGCCACCAGCAGAGATCAATCGCCATGGGGAACGGATGAGCAGTTCTTC,CATSRDQSPWGTDEQFF
TRBJ2-2,-,-,TRBV6-6,TGTGCCAGCAGTTACTCTGGTAGCGGGGAGCTGTTTTTT,CASSYSGSGELFF
TRBJ2-3,-,-,TRBV27,TGTGCCAGCAGTTTTGGGGCTTCTTCCTCAGCTGACCAGTATTTT,CASSFGASSSADQYF
TRBJ2-1,-,-,TRBV14,TGTGCCAGCAGCGGGTCCGCAGGTGAGCAGTTCTTC,CASSGSAGEQFF
TRBJ1-4,once,-,TRBV12-3/TRBV12-4,TGTGCCAGCAGTTTGGACAGCCTTTATGAAAAACTGTTTTTT,CASSLDSLYEKLFF
TRBJ2-1,-,-,TRBV27,TGTGCCAGCAGTTTAAACAATGAGCAGTTCTTC,CASSLNNEQFF
TRBJ1-2,-,TRBD1,TRBV7-9,TGTGCCAGCAGCCTCGGACAGGGAGGGAAAAATGGCTACACCTTC,CASSLGQGGKNGYTF
TRBJ2-7,-,-,TRBV2,TGTGCCAGCAGTGACAGGGGTGGAACCTACGAGCAGTACTTC,CASSDRGGTYEQYF
TRBJ1-1,-,-,TRBV7-9,TGTGCCAGCAGGGCCGGGGGTAAACCGATTGAAGCTTTCTTT,CASRAGGKPIEAFF
TRBJ2-1,-,-,TRBV19,TGTGCCAGTAGTTCGGTTGGTAGGACCAACAATGAGCAGTTCTTC,CASSSVGRTNNEQFF
TRBJ2-1,-,TRBD2,TRBV7-2,TGTGCCAGCAGCCCGACTAGCGGCCCCTACAATGAGCAGTTCTTC,CASSPTSGPYNEQFF
TRBJ2-5,-,-,TRBV2,TGTGCCAGCAACGACCCCCGGGAAGCAAGTGAAGAGACCCAGTACTTC,CASNDPREASEETQYF
TRBJ2-7,-,-,TRBV20-1,TGCAGTGCTAGAGTGTTTGGGGGTGGGTACGAGCAGTACTTC,CSARVFGGGYEQYF
TRBJ2-5,-,TRBD2,TRBV9,TGTGCCAGCAGCGAGGCGGGGGTACTACGGGAGACCCAGTACTTC,CASSEAGVLRETQYF
TRBJ2-1,-,-,TRBV20-1,TGCAGTGGAGGGCCGGGCGGGTACAATGAGCAGTTCTTC,CSGGPGGYNEQFF
TRBJ1-5,-,TRBD1,TRBV20-1,TGCAGTGCTATGAGACAGGGGGAATATAGCAATCAGCCCCAGCATTTT,CSAMRQGEYSNQPQHF
TRBJ2-2,-,TRBD1,TRBV20-1,TGCAGTGCCAGGGTCGGGACAGGGGACACCGGGGAGCTGTTTTTT,CSARVGTGDTGELFF
TRBJ2-7,-,-,TRBV20-1,TGCAGTGCTAGCGAGGAGAGAAGCTCCTACGAGCAGTACTTC,CSASEERSSYEQYF